This T cell receptor (beta chain) appears in the sequencing data of a study of T cell responses to AZD1222 COVID-19 vaccine. General study results and limits: Elevations in Spike-specific TCR breadth and depth followed administration of two AZD1222 doses. Donors, mostly white British, included more females; clonal diversity was possibly underestimated. Repertoires were obtained only post-peak T cell response.

Data came from immunoSEQ multiplex PCR; TCRdb stores just in-frame clones and leaves some out. This sample has around 180,000 clones, with 88% found just once. Germline CDR1 reads SGDLS; CDR2 reads YYNGEE. The CDR3 consists of 15 residues. V lost 4 bases to trimming and J lost 2 bases; unmatched junction nucleotides: 3. Turning to this clone: The antigen remains undetermined.

The chain has TRBV9 and TRBJ2-1; 10 positions agree with TRBD2. The input for sequencing was peripheral blood, taken on day 0 of AZD1222 vaccination. The source is an adult in good health. The CDR3 region is CASSLSGGAYNEQFF. CDR3 DNA sequence: TGTGCCAGCAGCTTAAGCGGGGGGGCCTACAATGAGCAGTTCTTC. The whole variable domain, remainder taken from reference TRBV9 and TRBJ2-1, is DSGVTQTPKHLITATGQRVTLRCSPRSGDLSVYWYQQSLDQGLQFLIQYYNGEERAKGNILERFSAQQFPDLHSELNLSSLELGDSALYFCASSLSGGAYNEQFFGPGTRLTVL.